This passage covers 12 T cell receptor beta chains from one sample sequenced in a study of blood T cell repertoires in COVID-19. TCRdb's table, derived via immunoSEQ multiplex PCR, lists solely in-frame clones and lacks some. This table has about 100,000 clones, around 90% appearing once. Sequenced sample: peripheral blood. The receptors originated from a human donor with COVID-19, enrolled during active disease. The donor label of this sample is uncertain.

The rearrangement joins TRBV29-1 to TRBJ1-1, with 9 bases lining up with TRBD1. There are 12 residues in the CDR3. After removal of 7 bases from V and 5 bases from J, the junction contained 5 bases not matched to a gene. The V gene's germline CDR1 is SQVTM and CDR2 ANQGSEA. The CDR3 is CSARQGETEAFF. The CDR3 DNA sequence: TGCAGCGCTAGACAGGGGGAAACTGAAGCTTTCTTT.

J is TRBJ1-1 and V is TRBV19; D unresolved. Trimming cost V 2 bases and J 0 bases, with 7 bases left between them. The V gene's germline CDR1 is LNHDA and CDR2 SQIVND (reference sequence). This CDR3 is built from 14 residues. The chain's CDR3 is CASSIRGMNTEAFF. DNA for the CDR3: TGTGCCAGTAGTATACGCGGGATGAACACTGAAGCTTTCTTT.

V gene TRBV29-1 combines with J gene TRBJ1-2; D is ambiguous. Trimming took off 7 bases at V and 8 bases at J, with 20 bases between the two ends. Germline V gives CDR1 SQVTM, CDR2 ANQGSEA. CDR3 length: 13 residues. This CDR3 reads CSALTSLGGGYTF. The CDR3 DNA sequence: TGCAGCGCCCTGACCTCCCTCGGCGGCGGCTACACCTTC.

The chain carries TRBV4-2 and TRBJ2-6, with 7 bases identical to TRBD1. Looked up from germline, CDR1 is LGHNA and CDR2 is YNFKEQ. The length of the CDR3 is 16 residues. Trimming cost V 2 bases and J 1 base; bases outside gene matches: 2. The CDR3 sequence: CASSQLTGSGANVLTF. CDR3 sequence (DNA): TGTGCCAGCAGCCAACTGACAGGGTCTGGGGCCAACGTCCTGACTTTC.

The V and J genes are TRBV3-1 (or the pseudogene TRBV3-2) and TRBJ1-6; D not resolved. V was trimmed by 2 bases and J by 4 bases, leaving 9 bases between them. This CDR3 is 15 amino acids long. Per germline, CDR1 LGHDT and CDR2 YNNKEL (reference sequence). This chain's CDR3 is CASSQSRQYNSPLHF. CDR3 DNA: TGTGCCAGCAGCCAAAGCAGGCAGTATAATTCACCCCTCCACTTT.

The genes are TRBV6-1 and TRBJ1-1; no clear D. The CDR3 contains 13 residues. CDR1 is MNHNS, CDR2 SASEGT, per germline. V shed 1 base and J shed 11 bases, with 14 bases lying between them. The CDR3 region is CASSEEFLLGAFF. The CDR3 DNA sequence: TGTGCCAGCAGTGAAGAATTCCTCCTCGGGGCTTTCTTT.

This clone was counted once. The chain has TRBV5-1 and TRBJ1-2; D gene ambiguous. Deletions cut 0 bases from V and 7 bases from J, with 16 bases between. Looked up from germline, CDR1 is SGHRS and CDR2 is YFSETQ. This CDR3 is built from 15 residues. This CDR3 is CASSLGYAAGGGYTF. CDR3 bases: TGCGCCAGCAGCTTGGGATATGCAGCAGGAGGTGGCTACACCTTC. The complete variable domain, with remaining parts taken from reference TRBV5-1 and TRBJ1-2, reads KAGVTQTPRYLIKTRGQQVTLSCSPISGHRSVSWYQQTPGQGLQFLFEYFSETQRNKGNFPGRFSGRQFSNSRSEMNVSTLELGDSALYLCASSLGYAAGGGYTFGSGTRLTVV.

The chain has TRBV19 and TRBJ2-3; possible D gene TRBD1, 6 bases. The CDR3 spans 14 residues. Deletions cut 6 bases from V and 3 bases from J, with 13 bases between. Germline loops: CDR1 LNHDA, CDR2 SQIVND (reference sequence). CDR3 sequence: CASRVDSETDTQYF. CDR3 nucleotide sequence: TGTGCCAGTAGGGTGGACAGTGAGACAGATACGCAGTATTTT.

V gene TRBV4-1 combines with J gene TRBJ2-7; TRBD1 matches at 9 bases. Germline lookup yields CDR1 MGHRA and CDR2 YSYEKL. CDR3 size: 20 residues. The V gene end was trimmed by 0 bases and the J gene end by 6 bases; junction bases not matched to a gene: 21. CDR3 in DNA: TGCGCCAGCAGCCAAGAAACGCCCTCCCTAGCCGGGACAGGGTCTATCGAGCAGTACTTC. Amino acids: CASSQETPSLAGTGSIEQYF.

V usage is TRBV6-2 or TRBV6-3 and J usage is TRBJ1-5; D ambiguous. Between the trimmed V and J ends, which lost 4 bases and 5 bases, there was a span of 18 bases. The CDR3 has 16 residues. In germline, CDR1 is MNHEY, CDR2 SVGEGT. CDR3 DNA sequence: TGTGCCAGCAGTTCCTCACCTGACGGAGGAGATCAGCCCCAGCATTTT. Translating gives CASSSSPDGGDQPQHF.

J is TRBJ2-1 and V is TRBV19; D call uncertain. V lost 0 bases to trimming and J lost 1 base, with 10 bases between them. Germline loops: CDR1 LNHDA, CDR2 SQIVND (reference sequence). The CDR3 is made up of 16 amino acids. Written as DNA, the CDR3 is TGTGCCAGTAGTATAGATGTAGAGACTTCCTACAATGAGCAGTTCTTC. Amino acid sequence: CASSIDVETSYNEQFF.

This rearrangement joins TRBV6-5 to TRBJ2-7; TRBD1 aligns across 8 bases. The V gene's germline CDR1 is MNHEY and CDR2 SVGAGI. This CDR3 has 15 amino acids. Trimming at V came to 6 bases and at J to 7 bases, leaving 14 bases not matched to a gene. CDR3 sequence (DNA): TGTGCCAGCAGCCGCAGTCCCGGGACAGGAGGAGAGCAGTACTTC. It codes for CASSRSPGTGGEQYF.